Presented here are 4 T cell receptor beta chains from one specimen sequenced in a study of tumor and adjacent non-tumor tissue in lung cancer. The template was RNA from unsorted bulk tissue. A modified ARM-PCR protocol with three rounds of nested PCR amplified TCRbeta. One entry per CDR3 protein, called by TCRdb with MiXCR from the multiplex PCR reads. Of under 150,000 distinct CDR3 sequences in the sample, approximately 66% were seen once. Sequencing used lung tumor tissue. The receptors here all came from a man between 60 and 70 years old with small cell lung cancer.

In its sample, this clonotype was seen many times. The chain joins TRBV5-4 to TRBJ2-3, with D possibly TRBD2 on 6 matching bases. Germline values: CDR1 SGHNT, CDR2 YYREEE (reference sequence). Trimming took off 5 bases at V and 0 bases at J, with 10 bases between the two ends. The CDR3 has 14 residues. DNA for the CDR3: TGTGCCAGCAGGCTCCGGGGGAGCACAGATACGCAGTATTTT. Its protein is CASRLRGSTDTQYF. The complete variable domain, with remaining parts taken from reference TRBV5-4 and TRBJ2-3, reads ETGVTQSPTHLIKTRGQQVTLRCSSQSGHNTVSWYQQALGQGPQFIFQYYREEENGRGNFPPRFSGLQFPNYSSELNVNALELDDSALYLCASRLRGSTDTQYFGPGTRLTVL.

As for this clonotype: One junction end does not reproduce the germline sequence, and a read error may be involved. CDR3 nucleotide sequence: TGTACCAGCAGCGTTGGGACTAGTACCTATACGCAGTATTTT. Its protein product is CTSSVGTSTYTQYF. The chain has TRBV5-5 and TRBJ2-3; TRBD2 matches 8 bases. This CDR3 spans 14 amino acids. Germline V lookup: CDR1 SGHKS, CDR2 YYEKEE (reference sequence).

The CDR3 spells CASSSPRQAYEQYF. For the CDR3, the DNA is TGTGCCAGCAGTAGCCCCCGACAGGCATACGAGCAGTACTTC. The V gene is TRBV6-5, the J gene TRBJ2-7; a weak D match, TRBD1 (6 bases). Germline V gene sequence: CDR1 MNHEY, CDR2 SVGAGI. The CDR3 has 14 amino acids. Deletions cut 5 bases from V and 4 bases from J, with 15 bases between.

Notes on this clonotype: At one end, the junction sequence differs from germline, possibly due to a read error. The gene calls are TRBV11-3 and TRBJ1-5, with unresolved D. Germline CDR1 is SGHNT and CDR2 is YENEEA. The CDR3 runs 13 residues. CDR3 sequence reads: CTSSLYRNQPQHF. The DNA for the CDR3 is TGTACCAGCAGCTTATACCGAAATCAGCCCCAACATTTT.